One T cell receptor beta chain is described in this entry. These data belong to a study of long-term antiretroviral therapy in people with HIV. Survey-level resolution applied to immunoSEQ assay v3.0. Profiled with immunoSEQ multiplex PCR; TCRdb holds only in-frame clones, not every one. The sample holds approximately 24,000 clones; 85% to 95% are singletons and the top ten take about 2%. This CDR3 is 13 amino acids long. Germline CDR1 MNHEY, CDR2 SVGAGI. The V end was cut by 5 bases, the J end by 6 bases, with 13 bases between. This chain joins TRBV6-5 and TRBJ1-1, with D possibly matching TRBD1 (6 bases). This TCR was recovered from a woman aged 50 to 65 with HIV. The material was unsorted PBMCs, obtained about 4.7 years after starting antiretroviral therapy. The CDR3 nucleotides read TGTGCCAGCAGTGTACAGGGATCATCTGAAGCTTTCTTT. Residues: CASSVQGSSEAFF.